The T cell receptor beta chain under discussion was sequenced for a study of regulatory T cells in long-lasting Graves disease. Building the TCR beta libraries relied on iRepertoire HTBI primers, and CDR3 regions underwent Arm-PCR. TCRdb fed the multiplex PCR reads into MiXCR, producing one record per CDR3 protein. In the table there are 350,000 to 550,000 distinct CDR3 sequences, under 15% of which are singletons. This clonotype was observed many times. Its cognate antigen is unknown. The sample's time point: newly diagnosed GD, antithyroid drugs for less than 3 months. Making the TCR library involved RNA that had been extracted from PBMCs. Enrollment of patients was through an endocrinology department in Xi'an, China. Study conclusions and caveats: The analysis examined peripheral blood only and excluded thyroid tissue.

CDR3 length: 14 amino acids. V was trimmed by 4 bases and J by 0 bases, leaving 10 bases between them. Germline CDR1 is SQVTM and CDR2 is ANQGSEA. In addition, the sample was reused for a study of T cells in Graves' hyperthyroidism and ophthalmopathy. From that report: Carried out on the TCR CDR3, a first-round RT-PCR used the HTBI primer set. A model of 13 V-J features distinguished ophthalmopathy from stable hyperthyroidism.

This chain joins TRBV29-1 and TRBJ2-1; D is unclear. The sample here was peripheral blood mononuclear cells (PBMCs), taken at new diagnosis, from a patient treated with antithyroid drugs. The source is a woman in her 30s with Graves disease. CDR3 sequence: CSVAAARSYNEQFF. The CDR3 nucleotides read TGCAGCGTTGCCGCGGCCCGCTCCTACAATGAGCAGTTCTTC.